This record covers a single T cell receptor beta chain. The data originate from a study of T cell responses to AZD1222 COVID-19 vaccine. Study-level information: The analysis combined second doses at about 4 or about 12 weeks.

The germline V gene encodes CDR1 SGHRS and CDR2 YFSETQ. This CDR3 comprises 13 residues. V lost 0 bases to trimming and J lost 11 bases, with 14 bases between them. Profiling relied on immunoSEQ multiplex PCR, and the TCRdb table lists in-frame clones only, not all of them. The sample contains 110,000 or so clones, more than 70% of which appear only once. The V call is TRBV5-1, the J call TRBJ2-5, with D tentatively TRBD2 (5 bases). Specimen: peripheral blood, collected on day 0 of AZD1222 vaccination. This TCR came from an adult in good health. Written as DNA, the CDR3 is TGCGCCAGCAGCTTGGACGGGTACGGGGAGCAGTACTTC. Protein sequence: CASSLDGYGEQYF.